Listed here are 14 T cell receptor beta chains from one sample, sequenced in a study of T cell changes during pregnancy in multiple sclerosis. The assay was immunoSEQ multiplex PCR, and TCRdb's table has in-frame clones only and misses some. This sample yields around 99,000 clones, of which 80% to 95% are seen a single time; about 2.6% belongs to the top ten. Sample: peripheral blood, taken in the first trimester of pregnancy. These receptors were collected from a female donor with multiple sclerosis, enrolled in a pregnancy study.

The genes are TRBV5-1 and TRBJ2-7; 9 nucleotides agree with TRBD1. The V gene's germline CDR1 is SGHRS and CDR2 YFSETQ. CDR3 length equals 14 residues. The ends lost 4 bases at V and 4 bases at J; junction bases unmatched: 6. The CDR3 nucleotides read TGCGCCAGCAGCCCGACAGGGGGGTTTTACGAGCAGTACTTC. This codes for CASSPTGGFYEQYF.

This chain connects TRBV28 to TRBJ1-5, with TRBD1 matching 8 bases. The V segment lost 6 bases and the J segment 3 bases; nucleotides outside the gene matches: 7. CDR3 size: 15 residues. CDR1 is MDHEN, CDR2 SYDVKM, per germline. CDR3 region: CASSLTGAPNQPQHF. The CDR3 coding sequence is TGTGCCAGCAGCTTGACAGGGGCCCCCAATCAGCCCCAGCATTTT.

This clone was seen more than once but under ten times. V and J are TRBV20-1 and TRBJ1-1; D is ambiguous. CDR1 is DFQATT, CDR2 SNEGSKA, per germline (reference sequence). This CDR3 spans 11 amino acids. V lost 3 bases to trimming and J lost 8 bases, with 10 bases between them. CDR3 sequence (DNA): TGCAGTGCTAGTCTGGGCAAAGAAGCTTTCTTT. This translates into CSASLGKEAFF.

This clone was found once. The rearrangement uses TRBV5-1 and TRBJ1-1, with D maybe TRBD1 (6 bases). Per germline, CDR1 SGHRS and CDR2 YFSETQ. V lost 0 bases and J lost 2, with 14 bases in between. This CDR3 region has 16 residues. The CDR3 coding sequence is TGCGCCAGCAGCTTGGCCTGGGCAGGGGCTAACACTGAAGCTTTCTTT. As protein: CASSLAWAGANTEAFF. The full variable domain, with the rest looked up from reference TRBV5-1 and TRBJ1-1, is KAGVTQTPRYLIKTRGQQVTLSCSPISGHRSVSWYQQTPGQGLQFLFEYFSETQRNKGNFPGRFSGRQFSNSRSEMNVSTLELGDSALYLCASSLAWAGANTEAFFGQGTRLTVV.

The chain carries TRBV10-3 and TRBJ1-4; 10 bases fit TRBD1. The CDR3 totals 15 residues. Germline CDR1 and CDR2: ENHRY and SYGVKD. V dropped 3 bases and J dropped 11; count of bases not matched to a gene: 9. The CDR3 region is CAISDPTGGKGKLFF. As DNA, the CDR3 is TGTGCCATCAGTGACCCGACAGGGGGCAAAGGGAAACTGTTTTTT.

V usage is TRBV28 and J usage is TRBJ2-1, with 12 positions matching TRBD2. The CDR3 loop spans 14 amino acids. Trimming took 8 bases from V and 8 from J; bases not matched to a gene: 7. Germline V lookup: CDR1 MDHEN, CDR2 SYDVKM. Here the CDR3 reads CASQTSGGIHEQFF. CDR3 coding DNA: TGTGCCAGCCAGACTAGCGGGGGTATACATGAGCAGTTCTTC.

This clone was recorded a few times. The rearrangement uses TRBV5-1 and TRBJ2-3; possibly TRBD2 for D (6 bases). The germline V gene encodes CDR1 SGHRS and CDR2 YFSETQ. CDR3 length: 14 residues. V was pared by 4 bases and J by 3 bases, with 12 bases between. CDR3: CASSTTGATDTQYF. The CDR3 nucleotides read TGCGCCAGCAGCACCACGGGAGCAACAGATACGCAGTATTTT.

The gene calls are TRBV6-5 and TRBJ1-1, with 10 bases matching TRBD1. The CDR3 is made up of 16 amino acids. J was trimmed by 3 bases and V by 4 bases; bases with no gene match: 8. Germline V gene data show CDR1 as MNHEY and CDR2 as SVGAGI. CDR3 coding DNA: TGTGCCAGCAGTTCACCGGGACAGGGGCTCTACACTGAAGCTTTCTTT. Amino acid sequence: CASSSPGQGLYTEAFF.

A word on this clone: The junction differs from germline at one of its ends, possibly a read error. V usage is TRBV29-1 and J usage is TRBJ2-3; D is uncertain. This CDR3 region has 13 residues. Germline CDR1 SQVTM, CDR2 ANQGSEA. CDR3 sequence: CSVEDRSRLVRGF. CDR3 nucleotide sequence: TGCAGCGTTGAAGATCGTTCTCGGCTTGTCCGCGGATTT.

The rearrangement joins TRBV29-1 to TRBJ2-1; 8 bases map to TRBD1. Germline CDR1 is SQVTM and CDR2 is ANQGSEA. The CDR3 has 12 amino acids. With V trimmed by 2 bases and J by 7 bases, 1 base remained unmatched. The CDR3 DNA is TGCAGCGTTGAACGGGACAGGAATGAGCAGTTCTTC. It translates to CSVERDRNEQFF.

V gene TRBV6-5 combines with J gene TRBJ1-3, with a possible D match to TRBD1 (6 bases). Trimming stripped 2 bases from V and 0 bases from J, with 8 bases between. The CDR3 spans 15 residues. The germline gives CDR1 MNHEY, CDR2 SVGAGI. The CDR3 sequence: CASSYRDNSGNTIYF. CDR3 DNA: TGTGCCAGCAGTTACCGGGACAACTCTGGAAACACCATATATTTT.

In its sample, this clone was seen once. The CDR3 DNA reads as TGTGCCATCAGTCAGGCGGGAGGGCAAAATGAGCAGTTCTTC. Protein product: CAISQAGGQNEQFF. The genes are TRBV10-3 and TRBJ2-1; 9 bases fit TRBD2. Per the germline V gene, CDR1 is ENHRY and CDR2 is SYGVKD. V lost 5 bases and J lost 7; bases outside the gene matches: 6. CDR3 size: 14 residues.

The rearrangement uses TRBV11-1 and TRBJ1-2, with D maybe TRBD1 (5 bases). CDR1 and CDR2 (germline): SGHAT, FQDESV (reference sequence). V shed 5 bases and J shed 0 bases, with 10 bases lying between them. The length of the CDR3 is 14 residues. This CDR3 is CASSLSTANYGYTF. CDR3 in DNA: TGTGCCAGCAGCCTGTCGACAGCTAACTATGGCTACACCTTC.

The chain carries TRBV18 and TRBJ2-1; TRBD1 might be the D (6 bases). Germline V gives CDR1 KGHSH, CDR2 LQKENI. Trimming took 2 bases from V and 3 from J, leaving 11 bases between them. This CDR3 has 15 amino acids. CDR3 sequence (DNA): TGTGCCAGCTCACCATTAGGACAGAACTACAATGAGCAGTTCTTC. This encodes CASSPLGQNYNEQFF.